Detailed here is one TCR beta chain. This record comes from a study of T cell responses to AZD1222 COVID-19 vaccine. The V end lost 2 bases, the J end lost 10 bases, and 14 bases lay between the germline ends. Germline-derived CDR1 and CDR2 are MDHEN and SYDVKM. CDR3 size: 13 residues. The repertoire was sequenced with immunoSEQ multiplex PCR; TCRdb's copy has only in-frame clones and lacks some. The data hold some 200,000 clones, with more than 75% observed a single time. The sequencing here drew on peripheral blood, taken on day 0 of AZD1222 vaccination. The clonotype was recovered from an adult in good health. The V gene is TRBV28, the J gene TRBJ1-1; D uncertain. CDR3 DNA: TGTGCCAGCAGTTTACGGATAGGGCAAGGAGCTTTCTTT. This codes for CASSLRIGQGAFF.